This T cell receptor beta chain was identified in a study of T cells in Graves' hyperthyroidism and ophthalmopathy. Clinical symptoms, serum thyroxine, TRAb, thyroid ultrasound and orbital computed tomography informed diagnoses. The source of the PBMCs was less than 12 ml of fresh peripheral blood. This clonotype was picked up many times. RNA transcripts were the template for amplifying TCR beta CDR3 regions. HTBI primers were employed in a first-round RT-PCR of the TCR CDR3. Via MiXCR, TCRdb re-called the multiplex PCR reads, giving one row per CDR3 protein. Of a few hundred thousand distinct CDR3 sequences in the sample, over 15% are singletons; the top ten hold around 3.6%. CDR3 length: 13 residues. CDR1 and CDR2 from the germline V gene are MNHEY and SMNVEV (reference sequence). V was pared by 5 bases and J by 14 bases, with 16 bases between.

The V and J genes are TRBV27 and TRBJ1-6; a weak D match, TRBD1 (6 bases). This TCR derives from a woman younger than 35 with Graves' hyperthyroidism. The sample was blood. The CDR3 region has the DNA TGTGCCAGCAGTCTCAACAGGGACTCCACCCTCCACTTT. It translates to CASSLNRDSTLHF.